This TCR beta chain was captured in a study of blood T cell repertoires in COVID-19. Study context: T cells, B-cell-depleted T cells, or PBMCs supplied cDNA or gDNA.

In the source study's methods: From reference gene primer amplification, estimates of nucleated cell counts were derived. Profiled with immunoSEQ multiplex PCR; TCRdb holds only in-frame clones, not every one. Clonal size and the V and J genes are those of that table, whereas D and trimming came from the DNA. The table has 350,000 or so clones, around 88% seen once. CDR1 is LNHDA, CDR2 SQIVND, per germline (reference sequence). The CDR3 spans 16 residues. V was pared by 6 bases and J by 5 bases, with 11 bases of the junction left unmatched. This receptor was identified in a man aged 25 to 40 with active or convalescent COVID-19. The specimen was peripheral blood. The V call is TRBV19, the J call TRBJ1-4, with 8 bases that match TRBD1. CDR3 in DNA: TGTGCCAGTAGCACCTCGACCGGGACAGGCAATGAAAAACTGTTTTTT. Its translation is CASSTSTGTGNEKLFF. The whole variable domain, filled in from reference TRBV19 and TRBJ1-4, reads DGGITQSPKYLFRKEGQNVTLSCEQNLNHDAMYWYRQDPGQGLRLIYYSQIVNDFQKGDIAEGYSVSREKKESFPLTVTSAQKNPTAFYLCASSTSTGTGNEKLFFGSGTQLSVL.